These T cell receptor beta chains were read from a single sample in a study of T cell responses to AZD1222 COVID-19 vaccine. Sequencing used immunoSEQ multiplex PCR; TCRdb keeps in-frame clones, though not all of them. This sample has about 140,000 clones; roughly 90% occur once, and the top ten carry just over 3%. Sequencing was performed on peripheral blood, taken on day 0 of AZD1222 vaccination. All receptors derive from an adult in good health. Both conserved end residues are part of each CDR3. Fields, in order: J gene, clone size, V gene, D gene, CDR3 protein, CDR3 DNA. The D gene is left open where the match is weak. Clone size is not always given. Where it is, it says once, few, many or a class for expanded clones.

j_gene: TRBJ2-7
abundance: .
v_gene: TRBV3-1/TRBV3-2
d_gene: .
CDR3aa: CASSPHGRSYEQYF
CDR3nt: TGTGCCAGCAGCCCGCATGGTAGATCCTACGAGCAGTACTTC

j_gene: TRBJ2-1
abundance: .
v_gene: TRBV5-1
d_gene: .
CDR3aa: CASSSWGLGSVNEQFF
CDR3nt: TGCGCCAGCAGCTCGTGGGGGCTAGGATCGGTCAATGAGCAGTTCTTC

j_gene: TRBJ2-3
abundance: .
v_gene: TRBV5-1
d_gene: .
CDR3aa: CASSLVGSTSTDTQYF
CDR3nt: TGCGCCAGCAGCTTGGTCGGTAGCACGAGCACAGATACGCAGTATTTT

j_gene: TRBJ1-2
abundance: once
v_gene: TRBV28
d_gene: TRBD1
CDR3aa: CASRLNRGARYGYTF
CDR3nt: TGTGCCAGCAGGCTAAACAGGGGGGCTCGCTATGGCTACACCTTC

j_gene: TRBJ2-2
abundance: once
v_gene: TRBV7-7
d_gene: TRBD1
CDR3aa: CASSLSWDRVNTGELFF
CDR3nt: TGTGCCAGCAGCTTATCGTGGGACAGGGTAAACACCGGGGAGCTGTTTTTT

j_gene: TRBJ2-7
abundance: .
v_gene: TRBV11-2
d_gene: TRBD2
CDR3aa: CASSLVGTSIPYEQYF
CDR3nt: TGTGCCAGCAGCTTAGTCGGGACTAGCATCCCCTACGAGCAGTACTTC

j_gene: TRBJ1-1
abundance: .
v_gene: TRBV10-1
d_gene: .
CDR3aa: CASSESGDTEAFF
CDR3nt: TGCGCCAGCAGTGAATCAGGGGACACTGAAGCTTTCTTT

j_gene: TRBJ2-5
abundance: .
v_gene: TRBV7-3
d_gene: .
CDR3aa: CASSLKGPRDETQYF
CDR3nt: TGTGCCAGCAGCTTAAAGGGTCCGCGGGATGAGACCCAGTACTTC

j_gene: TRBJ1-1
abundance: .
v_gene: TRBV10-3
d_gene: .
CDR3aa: CAISESGAGLAFF
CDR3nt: TGTGCCATCAGTGAGTCGGGGGCCGGGTTGGCTTTCTTT

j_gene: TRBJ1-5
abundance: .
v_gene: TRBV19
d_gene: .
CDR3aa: CASSIGSRGGGSNQPQHF
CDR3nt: TGTGCCAGTAGTATAGGCTCCAGGGGAGGTGGTAGCAATCAGCCCCAGCATTTT

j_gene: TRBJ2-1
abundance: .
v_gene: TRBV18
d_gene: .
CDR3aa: CASFQIGDNEQFF
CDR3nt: TGTGCCAGCTTCCAGATTGGCGACAATGAGCAGTTCTTC

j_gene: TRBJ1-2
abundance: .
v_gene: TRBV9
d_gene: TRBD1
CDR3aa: CASSVEAGGGGYTF
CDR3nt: TGTGCCAGCAGCGTAGAGGCAGGGGGCGGTGGCTACACCTTC

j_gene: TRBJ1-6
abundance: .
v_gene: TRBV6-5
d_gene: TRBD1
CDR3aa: CASSYSSTGDSPLHF
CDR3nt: TGTGCCAGCAGTTACTCTTCGACAGGGGATTCACCCCTCCACTTT

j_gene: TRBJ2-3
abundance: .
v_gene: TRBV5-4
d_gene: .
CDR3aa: CASSLSLRGTDTQYF
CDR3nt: TGTGCCAGCAGCTTATCCCTCAGAGGAACAGATACGCAGTATTTT

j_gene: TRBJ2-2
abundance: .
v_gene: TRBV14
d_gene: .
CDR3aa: CASSQGAVANTGELFF
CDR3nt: TGTGCCAGCAGCCAAGGGGCGGTCGCGAACACCGGGGAGCTGTTTTTT

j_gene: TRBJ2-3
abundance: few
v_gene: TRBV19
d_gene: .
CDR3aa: CASSIGPESDTQYF
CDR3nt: TGTGCCAGTAGTATTGGACCCGAGTCAGATACGCAGTATTTT

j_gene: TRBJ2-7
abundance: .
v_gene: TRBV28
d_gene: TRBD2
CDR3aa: CATWVAGGRRPEQYF
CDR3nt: TGTGCCACATGGGTAGCGGGAGGGCGGCGCCCCGAGCAGTACTTC

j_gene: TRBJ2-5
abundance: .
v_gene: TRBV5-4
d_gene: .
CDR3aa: CASSLAAETQYF
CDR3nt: TGTGCCAGCAGCTTGGCGGCCGAGACCCAGTACTTC

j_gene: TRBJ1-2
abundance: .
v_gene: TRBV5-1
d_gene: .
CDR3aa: CASSNSGTRSDGYTF
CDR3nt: TGCGCCAGCAGTAATTCTGGGACTCGCTCCGATGGCTACACCTTC

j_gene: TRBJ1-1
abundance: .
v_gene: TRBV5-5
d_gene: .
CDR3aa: CASSLFYDTEAFF
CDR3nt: TGTGCCAGCAGCTTGTTCTATGACACTGAAGCTTTCTTT

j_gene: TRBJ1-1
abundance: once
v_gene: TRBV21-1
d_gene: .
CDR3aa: CARKGPTGLRAEAFF
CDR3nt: TGTGCCAGAAAGGGCCCGACAGGGCTACGGGCTGAAGCTTTCTTT

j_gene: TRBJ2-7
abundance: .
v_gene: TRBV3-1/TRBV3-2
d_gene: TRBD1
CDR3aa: CASSQDAGTAYEQYF
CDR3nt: TGTGCCAGCAGCCAAGACGCCGGGACAGCCTACGAGCAGTACTTC

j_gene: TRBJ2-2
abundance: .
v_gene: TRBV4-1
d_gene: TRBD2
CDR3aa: CASSQLAGGPNTGELFF
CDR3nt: TGCGCCAGCAGCCAACTAGCGGGAGGGCCCAACACCGGGGAGCTGTTTTTT

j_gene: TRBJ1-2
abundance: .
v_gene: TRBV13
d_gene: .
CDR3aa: CASSPHKGGYTF
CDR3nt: TGTGCCAGCAGCCCACACAAAGGTGGCTACACCTTC

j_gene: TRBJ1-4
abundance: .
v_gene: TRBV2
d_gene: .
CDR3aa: CASSGRNEKLFF
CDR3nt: TGTGCCAGCAGCGGACGAAATGAAAAACTGTTTTTT

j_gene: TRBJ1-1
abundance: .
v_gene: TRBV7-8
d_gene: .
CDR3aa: CASSLGDGEAFF
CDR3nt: TGTGCCAGCAGCTTAGGGGATGGTGAAGCTTTCTTT

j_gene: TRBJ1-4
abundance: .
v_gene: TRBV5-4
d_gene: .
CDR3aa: CASSLGREKLFF
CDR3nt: TGTGCCAGCAGCCTCGGGAGAGAAAAACTGTTTTTT

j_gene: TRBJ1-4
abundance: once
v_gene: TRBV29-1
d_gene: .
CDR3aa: CSAEGGTMDPKEKLFF
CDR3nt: TGCAGCGCCGAGGGGGGGACGATGGACCCCAAGGAAAAACTGTTTTTT

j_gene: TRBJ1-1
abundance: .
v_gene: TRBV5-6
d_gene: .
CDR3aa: CASSFEGRGNTEAFF
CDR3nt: TGTGCCAGCAGCTTTGAGGGCAGGGGGAACACTGAAGCTTTCTTT

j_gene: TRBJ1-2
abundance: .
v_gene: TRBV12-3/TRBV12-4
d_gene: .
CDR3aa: CASRRTGTYGYTF
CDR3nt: TGTGCCAGCAGACGAACAGGTACCTATGGCTACACCTTC

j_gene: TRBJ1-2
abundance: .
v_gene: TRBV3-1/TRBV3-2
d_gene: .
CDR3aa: CATQAAAGYTF
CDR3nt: TGTGCCACCCAGGCTGCGGCGGGCTACACCTTC

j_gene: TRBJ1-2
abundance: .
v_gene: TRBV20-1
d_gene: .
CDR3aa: CSADTSYGYTF
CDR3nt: TGCAGTGCAGACACCTCTTATGGCTACACCTTC

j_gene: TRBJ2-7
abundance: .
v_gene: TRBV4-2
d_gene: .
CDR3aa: CASSQVTDGTSPYEQYF
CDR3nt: TGTGCCAGCAGCCAAGTGACCGACGGGACGAGCCCCTACGAGCAGTACTTC

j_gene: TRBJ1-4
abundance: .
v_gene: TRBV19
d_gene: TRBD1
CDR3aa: CASSPGGLGEKLFF
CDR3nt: TGTGCCAGTAGTCCAGGGGGCTTGGGGGAAAAACTGTTTTTT

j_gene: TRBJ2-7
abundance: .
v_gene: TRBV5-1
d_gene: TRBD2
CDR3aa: CASSLERGGLEQYF
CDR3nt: TGCGCCAGCAGCTTGGAGCGGGGGGGTTTAGAGCAGTACTTC

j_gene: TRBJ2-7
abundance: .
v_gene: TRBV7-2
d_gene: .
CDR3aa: CASSSGTLWAYEQYF
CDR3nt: TGTGCCAGCAGCTCCGGGACGCTGTGGGCCTACGAGCAGTACTTC

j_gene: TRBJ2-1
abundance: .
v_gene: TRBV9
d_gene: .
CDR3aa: CASSGAPGEQFF
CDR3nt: TGTGCCAGCAGCGGAGCCCCTGGTGAGCAGTTCTTC

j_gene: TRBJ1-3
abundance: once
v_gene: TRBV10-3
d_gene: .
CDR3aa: CATTGSGNTIYF
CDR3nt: TGTGCCACGACAGGTTCTGGAAACACCATATATTTT

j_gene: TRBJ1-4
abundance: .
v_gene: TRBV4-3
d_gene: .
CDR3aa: CASSQDHPGATNEKLFF
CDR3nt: TGCGCCAGCAGCCAAGATCATCCAGGGGCAACTAATGAAAAACTGTTTTTT